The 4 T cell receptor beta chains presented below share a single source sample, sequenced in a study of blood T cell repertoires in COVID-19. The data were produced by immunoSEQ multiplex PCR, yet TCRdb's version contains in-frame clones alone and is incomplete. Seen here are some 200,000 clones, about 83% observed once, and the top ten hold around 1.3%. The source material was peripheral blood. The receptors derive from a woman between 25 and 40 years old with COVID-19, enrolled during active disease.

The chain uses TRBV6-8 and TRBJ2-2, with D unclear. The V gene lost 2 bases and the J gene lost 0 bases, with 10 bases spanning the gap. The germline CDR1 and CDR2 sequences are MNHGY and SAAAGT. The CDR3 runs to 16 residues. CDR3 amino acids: CASSYGHSPNTGELFF. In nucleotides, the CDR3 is TGTGCCAGCAGTTACGGTCACTCACCGAACACCGGGGAGCTGTTTTTT.

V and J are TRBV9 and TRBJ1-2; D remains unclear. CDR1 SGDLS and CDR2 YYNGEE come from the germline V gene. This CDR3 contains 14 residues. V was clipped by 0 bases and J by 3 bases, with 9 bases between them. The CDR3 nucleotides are TGTGCCAGCAGCGTAGGGTCAGATTACTATGGCTACACCTTC. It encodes CASSVGSDYYGYTF.

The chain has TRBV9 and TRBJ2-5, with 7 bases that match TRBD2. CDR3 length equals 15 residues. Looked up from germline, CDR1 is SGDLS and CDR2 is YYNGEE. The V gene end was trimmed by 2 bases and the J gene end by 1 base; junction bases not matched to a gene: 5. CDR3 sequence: CASSVRGIVQETQYF. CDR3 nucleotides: TGTGCCAGCAGCGTGCGGGGGATAGTCCAAGAGACCCAGTACTTC.

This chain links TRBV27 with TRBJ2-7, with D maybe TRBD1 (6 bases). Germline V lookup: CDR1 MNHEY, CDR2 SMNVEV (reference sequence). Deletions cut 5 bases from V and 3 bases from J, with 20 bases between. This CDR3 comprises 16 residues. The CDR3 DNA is TGTGCCAGCAGTCCTTACCCTCGGACAGTAGACTACGAGCAGTACTTC. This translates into CASSPYPRTVDYEQYF.